This entry features one T cell receptor beta chain sequence. The data stem from a study of control samples from healthy donors and cancer patients. Generated by immunoSEQ multiplex PCR, the TCRdb table keeps only in-frame clones and is missing some. This table has under 95,000 clones, 90% to 95% appearing once. V was clipped by 4 bases and J by 4 bases, with 13 bases between them. CDR3 length: 14 residues. Germline CDR1 and CDR2: SNHLY and FYNNEI. Material: blood. The V gene is TRBV2, the J gene TRBJ1-1; no firm D call. This sequence originates from a woman in her twenties or thirties in good health. CDR3 region: CASSGMALGTEAFF. Here the CDR3 DNA reads TGTGCCAGCAGTGGAATGGCTCTAGGCACTGAAGCTTTCTTT.